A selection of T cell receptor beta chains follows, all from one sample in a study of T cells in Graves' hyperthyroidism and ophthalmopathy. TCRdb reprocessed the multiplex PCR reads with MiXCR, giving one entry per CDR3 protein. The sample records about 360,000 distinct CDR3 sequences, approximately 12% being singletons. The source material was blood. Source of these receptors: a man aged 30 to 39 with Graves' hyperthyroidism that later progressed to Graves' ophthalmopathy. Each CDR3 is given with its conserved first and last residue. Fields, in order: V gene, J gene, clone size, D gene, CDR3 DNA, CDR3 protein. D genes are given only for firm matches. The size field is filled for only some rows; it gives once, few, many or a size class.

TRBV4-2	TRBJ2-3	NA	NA	TGTGCCAGCAGTGGGCTAGCGCGCACAGATACGCAGTATTTT	CASSGLARTDTQYF
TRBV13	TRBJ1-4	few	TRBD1	TGTGCCAGCAGCTTAGTCGGGGACAGTGATAATGAAAAACTGTTTTTT	CASSLVGDSDNEKLFF
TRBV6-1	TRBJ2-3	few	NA	TGTGCCAGCAGTGAAGAAACCACAGATACGCAGTATTTT	CASSEETTDTQYF
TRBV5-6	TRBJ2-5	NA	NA	TGTGCCAGCAGCTTGAGACAACTCCAAGAGACCCAGTACTTC	CASSLRQLQETQYF
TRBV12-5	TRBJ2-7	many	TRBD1	TGTGCTAGTGGTGCGACCAGGGGGCCCTCCTACGAGCAGTACTTC	CASGATRGPSYEQYF
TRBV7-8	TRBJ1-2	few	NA	TGTGCCAGCAGCTTGAGGCAGGGAGACTATGGCTACACCTTC	CASSLRQGDYGYTF
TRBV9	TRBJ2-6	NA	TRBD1	TGTGCCAGCAGCGACAGGGACAGGGAATCCTCTGGGGCCAACGTCCTGACTTTC	CASSDRDRESSGANVLTF
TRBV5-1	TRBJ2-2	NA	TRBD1	TGCGCCAGCAGCGCGGGACAGGAGAACACCGGGGAGCTGTTTTTT	CASSAGQENTGELFF
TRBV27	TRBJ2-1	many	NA	TGTGCCAGCACAACGGGGAGGTCCAGCTCCTACAATGAGCAGTTCTTC	CASTTGRSSSYNEQFF
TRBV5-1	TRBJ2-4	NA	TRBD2	TGCGCCAGCAGCTTGGTTGGGCTAGCGGGGGTCGGGAACATTCAGTACTTC	CASSLVGLAGVGNIQYF